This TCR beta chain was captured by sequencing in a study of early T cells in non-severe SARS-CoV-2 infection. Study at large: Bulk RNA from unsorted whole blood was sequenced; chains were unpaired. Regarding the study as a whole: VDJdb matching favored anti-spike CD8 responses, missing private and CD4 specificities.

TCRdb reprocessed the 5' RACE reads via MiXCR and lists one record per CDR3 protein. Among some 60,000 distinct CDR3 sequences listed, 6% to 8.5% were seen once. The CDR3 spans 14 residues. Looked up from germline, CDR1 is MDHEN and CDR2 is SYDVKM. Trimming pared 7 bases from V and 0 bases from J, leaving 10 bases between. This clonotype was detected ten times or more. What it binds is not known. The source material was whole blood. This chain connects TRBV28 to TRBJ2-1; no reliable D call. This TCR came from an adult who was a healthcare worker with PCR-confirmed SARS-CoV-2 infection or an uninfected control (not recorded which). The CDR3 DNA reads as TGTGCCAGCATCGACTTGGGCTCCTACAATGAGCAGTTCTTC. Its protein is CASIDLGSYNEQFF.